This TCR beta chain was sequenced during a study of blood T cell repertoires in COVID-19. Background on the study: The origin of the acute and convalescent COVID-19 samples was the United States, Italy and Spain. Sources were T cells, B-cell-depleted T cells, or PBMCs; the material itself was cDNA or gDNA.

Authors' methods: Scientists estimated how many nucleated cells there were by amplifying reference gene primers. Assay used: immunoSEQ multiplex PCR; TCRdb lists only in-frame clones, some missing. V, J and clone size reflect that table, while D and trimming were determined from the DNA. The sample contains under 75,000 clones, roughly 72% of which appear only once. V was clipped by 7 bases and J by 1 base; unmatched bases: 3. Germline CDR1 reads LGHDT; CDR2 reads YNNKEL (reference sequence). The CDR3 sequence is 13 residues long. V is TRBV3-1 (or the pseudogene TRBV3-2) and J is TRBJ1-1; 7 positions agree with TRBD1. The TCR originated in a woman in her 70s with COVID-19, enrolled during active disease. Material for sequencing was peripheral blood. CDR3 region: CASKGTANTEAFF. CDR3 sequence (DNA): TGTGCCAGCAAGGGGACAGCGAACACTGAAGCTTTCTTT.